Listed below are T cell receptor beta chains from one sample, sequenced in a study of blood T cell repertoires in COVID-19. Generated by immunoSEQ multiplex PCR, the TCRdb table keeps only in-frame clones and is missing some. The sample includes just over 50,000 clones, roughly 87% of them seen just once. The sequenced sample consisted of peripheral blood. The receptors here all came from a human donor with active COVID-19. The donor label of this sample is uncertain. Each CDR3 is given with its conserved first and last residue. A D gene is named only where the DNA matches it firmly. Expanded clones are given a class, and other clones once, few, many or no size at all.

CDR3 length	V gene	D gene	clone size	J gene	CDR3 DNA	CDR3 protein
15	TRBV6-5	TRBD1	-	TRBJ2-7	TGTGCCAGCAGTTACTCGCCAGGGGGCCGGTACGAGCAGTACTTC	CASSYSPGGRYEQYF
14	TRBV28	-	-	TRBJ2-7	TGTGCCAGCAGCCCCCGGGTTGCGGTCTACGAGCAGTACTTC	CASSPRVAVYEQYF
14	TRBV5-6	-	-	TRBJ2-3	TGTGCCAGCAGCTTTGACACTAGCACAGATACGCAGTATTTT	CASSFDTSTDTQYF
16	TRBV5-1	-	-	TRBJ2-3	TGCGCCAGCAGCCCGCTTGGCCAGGGTGGCACAGATACGCAGTATTTT	CASSPLGQGGTDTQYF
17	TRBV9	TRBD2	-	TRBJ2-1	TGTGCCAGCAGACCGGGACTAGCGGGGGGGCCAACGTCGGAGCAGTTCTTC	CASRPGLAGGPTSEQFF
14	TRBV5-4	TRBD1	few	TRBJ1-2	TGTGCCAGCAGCTTGGTAGGGGGCCGGGGAGGCTACACCTTC	CASSLVGGRGGYTF
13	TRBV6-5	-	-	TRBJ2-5	TGTGCCAGCAGTCGGACAGTTCAAGAGACCCAGTACTTC	CASSRTVQETQYF
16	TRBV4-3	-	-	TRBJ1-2	TGCGCCAGCAGCCAAGACAATCGGGCGAGGGACTATGGCTACACCTTC	CASSQDNRARDYGYTF
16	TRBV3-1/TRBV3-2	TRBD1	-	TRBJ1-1	TGTGCCAGCAGCGCCCGGACAGGGGGATTGAACACTGAAGCTTTCTTT	CASSARTGGLNTEAFF
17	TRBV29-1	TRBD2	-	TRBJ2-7	TGCAGCGTTGAATCCGGGACTAGCGGGGCCTATTCCTACGAGCAGTACTTC	CSVESGTSGAYSYEQYF
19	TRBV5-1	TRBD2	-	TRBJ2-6	TGCGCCAGCAGCTTGGCCGGCGGGGGGTTCCACTCTGGGGCCAACGTCCTGACTTTC	CASSLAGGGFHSGANVLTF
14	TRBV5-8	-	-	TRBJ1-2	TGTGCCAGCAGCTTGGGCAGAATAACCTATGGCTACACCTTC	CASSLGRITYGYTF
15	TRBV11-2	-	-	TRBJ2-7	TGTGCCAGCAGATTTTCAGACATAGTTGTCTACGAGCAGTACTTC	CASRFSDIVVYEQYF
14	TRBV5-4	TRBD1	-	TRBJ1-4	TGTGCCAGCAGCGATGGACAGGTCAATGAAAAACTGTTTTTT	CASSDGQVNEKLFF
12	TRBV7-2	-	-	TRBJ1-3	TGTGCCAGCAGCCTCAGGGTGAACACCATATATTTT	CASSLRVNTIYF
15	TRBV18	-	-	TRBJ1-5	TGTGCCAGCTCACCATCATACAGGGATAATCAGCCCCAGCATTTT	CASSPSYRDNQPQHF
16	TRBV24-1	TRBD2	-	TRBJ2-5	TGTGCCACCAGTGATGGGGGTAGCGGGGCCCAAGAGACCCAGTACTTC	CATSDGGSGAQETQYF
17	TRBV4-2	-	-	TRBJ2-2	TGTGCCAGCAGCCAAATGGCGGGAACCCGGGGCACCGGGGAGCTGTTTTTT	CASSQMAGTRGTGELFF
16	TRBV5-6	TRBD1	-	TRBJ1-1	TGTGCCAGCAGCTCACAACCAGCCTCAGGGGGCACTGAAGCTTTCTTT	CASSSQPASGGTEAFF
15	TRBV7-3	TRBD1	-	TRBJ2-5	TGTGCCAGCAGCTTAACCGGACAGGGTAGGGAGACCCAGTACTTC	CASSLTGQGRETQYF
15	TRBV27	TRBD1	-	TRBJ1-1	TGTGCCAGCAGTGCCTGGGACAGGCCGAACACTGAAGCTTTCTTT	CASSAWDRPNTEAFF
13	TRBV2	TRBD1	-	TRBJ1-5	TGTGCCAGCAGGGCGACAGGGAATCAGCCCCAGCATTTT	CASRATGNQPQHF
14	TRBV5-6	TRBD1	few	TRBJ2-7	TGTGCCAGCCATGGAGGGGGACAGGGCAGCGAGCAGTACTTC	CASHGGGQGSEQYF
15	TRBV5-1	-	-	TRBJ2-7	TGCGCCAGCAGCCGGGGGGTTGGGGGCAGCTACGAGCAGTACTTC	CASSRGVGGSYEQYF
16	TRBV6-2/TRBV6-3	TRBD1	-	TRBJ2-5	TGTGCCAGCAGTAGACGACCCGGGACAGGAGAAGAGACCCAGTACTTC	CASSRRPGTGEETQYF
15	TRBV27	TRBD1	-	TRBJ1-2	TGTGCCAGCAGTCCGGACAGGGGGCGCGCCTATGGCTACACCTTC	CASSPDRGRAYGYTF
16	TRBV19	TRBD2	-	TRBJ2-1	TGTGCCAGTAACATGGGGGGGTCGAGCTCCTACAATGAGCAGTTCTTC	CASNMGGSSSYNEQFF
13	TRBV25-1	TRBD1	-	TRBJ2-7	TGTGCCAGCAGCCGACAGGGGGGATACGAGCAGTACTTC	CASSRQGGYEQYF
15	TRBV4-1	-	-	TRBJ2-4	TGCGCCAGCCAAAGTGACCCAGCGCGAAAAAACATTCAGTACTTC	CASQSDPARKNIQYF
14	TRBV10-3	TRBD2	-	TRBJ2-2	TGTGCCATCAGTGAAAGCGGGGGAACCGGGGAGCTGTTTTTT	CAISESGGTGELFF
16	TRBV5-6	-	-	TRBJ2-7	TGTGCCAGCAGGTTTGGGGCGGACAGCCGGTTGCGGGAGCAGTACTTC	CASRFGADSRLREQYF
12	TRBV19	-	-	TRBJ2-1	TGTGCCAGTAGTACAGGTTATAATGAGCAGTTCTTC	CASSTGYNEQFF
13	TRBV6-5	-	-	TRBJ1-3	TGTGCCAGCAGGTCGGGGGCTGGAAACACCATATATTTT	CASRSGAGNTIYF
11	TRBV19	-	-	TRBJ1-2	TGTGCCAGTAACGGGGACTATGGCTACACCTTC	CASNGDYGYTF
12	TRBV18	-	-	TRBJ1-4	TGTGCCAGCTCAGAGAGCAGGGAAAAACTGTTTTTT	CASSESREKLFF
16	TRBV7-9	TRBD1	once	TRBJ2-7	TGTGCCAGCAGCCGCCCCGGGACAGGGGGGGCCTACGAGCAGTACTTC	CASSRPGTGGAYEQYF
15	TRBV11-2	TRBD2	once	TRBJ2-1	TGTGCCAGCAGCTCGGCTAGCGGGGCCTATTGGGAGCAGTTCTTC	CASSSASGAYWEQFF
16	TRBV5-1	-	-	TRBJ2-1	TGCGCCAGCAGCAACCAGGGCAACCATCCATACAATGAGCAGTTCTTC	CASSNQGNHPYNEQFF
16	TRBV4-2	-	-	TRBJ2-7	TGTGCCAGCAGCCAAGATACCGATAGCGGACCCTACGAGCAGTACTTC	CASSQDTDSGPYEQYF
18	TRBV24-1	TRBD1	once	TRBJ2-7	TGTGCCACCAGTGATTTGCCGGAGATGCAGGACAGGGTCTACGAGCAGTACTTC	CATSDLPEMQDRVYEQYF
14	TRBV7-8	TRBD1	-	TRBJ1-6	TGTGCCAGCAGCTTAGGGACAGGGAATTCACCCCTCCACTTT	CASSLGTGNSPLHF
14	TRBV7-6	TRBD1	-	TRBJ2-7	TGTGCCAGCAGCTTAGAGGACAGGGGTCGGCAGCAGTACTTC	CASSLEDRGRQQYF
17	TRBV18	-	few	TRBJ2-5	TGTGCCAGCTCACCCGGACGGGGGAAGGAAGGCCAAGAGACCCAGTACTTC	CASSPGRGKEGQETQYF
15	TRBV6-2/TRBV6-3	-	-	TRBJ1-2	TGTGCCAGCAGTTACTCGCAGATCACTAACTATGGCTACACCTTC	CASSYSQITNYGYTF
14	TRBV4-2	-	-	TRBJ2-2	TGTGCCAGCAGCCAAGACAGGGGCCCCGGGGAGCTGTTTTTT	CASSQDRGPGELFF
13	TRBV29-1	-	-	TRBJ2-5	TGCAGCGTTGAAGATCCGAGCCCAGGGGCCCAGTACTTC	CSVEDPSPGAQYF
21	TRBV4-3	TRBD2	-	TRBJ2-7	TGCGCCAGCAGCCAAGAGGGGGCGGGGACTAGCGGGTCCTCGAGCTCCTACGAGCAGTACTTC	CASSQEGAGTSGSSSSYEQYF
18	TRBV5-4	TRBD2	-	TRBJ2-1	TGTGCCAGCAGCTTCCTAACTCTCCTAGCGGGGGTCAACAATGAGCAGTTCTTC	CASSFLTLLAGVNNEQFF
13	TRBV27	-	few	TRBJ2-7	TGTGCCAGCAGTTTTACAGGGAACTACGAGCAGTACTTC	CASSFTGNYEQYF
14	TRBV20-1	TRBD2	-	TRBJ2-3	TGCAGTGCTAGTCTTCGGCGGGGGGGGGATACGCAGTATTTT	CSASLRRGGDTQYF
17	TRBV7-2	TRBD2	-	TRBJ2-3	TGTGCGGCCAGCAGCTCAGGAGCGGGGGGCCCCACAGATACGCAGTATTTT	CAASSSGAGGPTDTQYF
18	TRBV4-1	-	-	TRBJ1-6	TGCGCCAGCAGCCCTCCCACCCCCTCGGGGGGCTGGAATTCACCCCTCCACTTT	CASSPPTPSGGWNSPLHF
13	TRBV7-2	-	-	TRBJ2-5	TGTGCCAGCAGCACGGGACTCCAAGAGACCCAGTACTTC	CASSTGLQETQYF
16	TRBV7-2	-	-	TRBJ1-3	TGTGCCAGCAGCCCCGCTGGACAGAGCTCTGGAAACACCATATATTTT	CASSPAGQSSGNTIYF
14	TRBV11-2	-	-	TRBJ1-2	TGTGCCAGCAGCCGGAGACCCGACGGATATGGCTACACCTTC	CASSRRPDGYGYTF